The clone carrying this T cell receptor (beta chain) has just a few counts. Its antigen is unknown. The CDR3 extends over 15 amino acids. Germline trimming cut 2 bases from V and 7 bases from J; bases unmatched to any gene: 3. The V gene's germline CDR1 is SGHVS and CDR2 FNYEAQ. The PCR ran on 60 Vbeta and 13 Jbeta primers. Profiling relied on immunoSEQ multiplex PCR, and the TCRdb table lists in-frame clones only, not all of them. The sample includes tens of thousands of clones, about 67% seen only once; the top ten take around 1.9%. This record belongs to a study of cytomegalovirus exposure and HLA in healthy donors. Overall study findings and caveats: Association with HLA alleles at 0.05 false discovery rate was found for 16,951 TCR beta sequences in a later analysis.

This TCR came from a man younger than 45 in good health and CMV-seronegative. Sequenced material: PBMCs. V gene TRBV7-6 combines with J gene TRBJ1-4, with 11 bases that match TRBD1. The CDR3 is CASSLTGTGGEKLFF. The DNA of the CDR3 is TGTGCCAGCAGCTTAACCGGGACAGGGGGTGAAAAACTGTTTTTT.